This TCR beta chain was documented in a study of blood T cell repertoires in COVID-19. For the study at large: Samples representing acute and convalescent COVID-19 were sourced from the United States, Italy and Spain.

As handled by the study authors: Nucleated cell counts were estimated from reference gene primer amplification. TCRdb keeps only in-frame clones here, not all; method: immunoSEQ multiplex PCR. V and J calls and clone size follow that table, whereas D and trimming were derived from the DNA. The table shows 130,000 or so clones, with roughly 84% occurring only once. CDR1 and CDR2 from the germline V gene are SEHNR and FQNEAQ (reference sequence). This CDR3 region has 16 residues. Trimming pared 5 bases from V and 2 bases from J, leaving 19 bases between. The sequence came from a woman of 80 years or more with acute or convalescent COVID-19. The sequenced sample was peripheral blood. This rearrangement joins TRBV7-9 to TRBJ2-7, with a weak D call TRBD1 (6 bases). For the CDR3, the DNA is TGTGCCAGCAGCCCAAGGGGACCGAAGGGGGCCTACGAGCAGTACTTC. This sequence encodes CASSPRGPKGAYEQYF.